The 23 T cell receptor beta chains below were found in one sample sequenced in a study of cytomegalovirus exposure and HLA in healthy donors. Both 60 Vbeta primers and 13 Jbeta primers went into the PCR. Profiling relied on immunoSEQ multiplex PCR, and the TCRdb table lists in-frame clones only, not all of them. This sample has about 120,000 clones, with about 81% found just once. Sequenced sample: PBMCs. These receptors all stem from a man in his forties in good health and CMV-seronegative.

The chain carries TRBV7-9 and TRBJ2-1; 7 bases agree with TRBD1. Germline loops: CDR1 SEHNR, CDR2 FQNEAQ (reference sequence). With V trimmed by 6 bases and J by 6 bases, 8 bases remained unmatched. The CDR3 has 14 amino acids. The CDR3 DNA reads TGTGCCAGCAGTACAGGGGCGATATCCAATGAGCAGTTCTTC. Its protein is CASSTGAISNEQFF. Full variable domain (remainder filled in from reference TRBV7-9 and TRBJ2-1): DTGVSQNPRHKITKRGQNVTFRCDPISEHNRLYWYRQTLGQGPEFLTYFQNEAQLEKSRLLSDRFSAERPKGSFSTLEIQRTEQGDSAMYLCASSTGAISNEQFFGPGTRLTVL.

V is TRBV7-9 and J is TRBJ2-1, with a weak D call TRBD2 (5 bases). Trimming stripped 10 bases from V and 6 bases from J, with 10 bases between. From germline, CDR1 is SEHNR and CDR2 FQNEAQ (reference sequence). The CDR3 has 11 amino acids. The CDR3 sequence is CAIPGSNEQFF. The CDR3, as DNA: TGTGCCATCCCGGGAAGCAATGAGCAGTTCTTC.

The V and J genes are TRBV5-1 and TRBJ2-1; D is possibly TRBD2 (5 bases). This CDR3 comprises 16 residues. V gave up 3 bases and J gave up 0 bases, with 13 bases separating them. Germline V gene sequence: CDR1 SGHRS, CDR2 YFSETQ. The chain's CDR3 is CASSSATISSYNEQFF. In DNA form, the CDR3 reads TGCGCCAGCAGCTCCGCGACTATTAGCTCCTACAATGAGCAGTTCTTC.

This rearrangement joins TRBV14 to TRBJ2-2, with D possibly TRBD2 on 6 matching bases. The germline V gene has CDR1 SGHDN and CDR2 FVKESK. This CDR3 is 16 amino acids long. V lost 3 bases and J lost 1, with 12 bases in between. CDR3 region: CASSQGSGVNTGELFF. CDR3 nucleotide sequence: TGTGCCAGCAGCCAGGGGTCGGGAGTGAACACCGGGGAGCTGTTTTTT.

Concerning this clone itself: The same CDR3 is also encoded by other DNA sequences in this sample. This sequence joins TRBV6-5 and TRBJ2-6; D is undetermined. V shed 11 bases and J shed 4 bases, with 18 bases lying between them. The CDR3 covers 15 residues. CDR1 and CDR2 from the germline V gene are MNHEY and SVGAGI. CDR3 amino acids: CAAQALLGGANVLTF. The CDR3 DNA reads as TGTGCCGCCCAGGCCCTTTTAGGCGGGGCCAACGTCCTGACTTTC.

This clone turned up a few times. The chain uses TRBV1 and TRBJ1-2; the table gives TRBD1 as D, unverified against the DNA. TRBV1 is annotated as a pseudogene. The CDR3 totals 13 residues. CDR3 residues: CTSSQDVGQGGLF. CDR3 nucleotides: TGCACCAGCAGCCAAGATGTCGGACAGGGTGGGCTCTTC.

This sequence joins TRBV30 and TRBJ2-5, with a weak D call TRBD2 (6 bases). V lost 2 bases, J lost 7 bases, and 14 bases lay in between. CDR3 length: 13 residues. The germline V gene encodes CDR1 GTSNPN and CDR2 SVGIG (reference sequence). Here the CDR3 reads CAWSLNLGGTQYF. Here the CDR3 DNA reads TGTGCCTGGAGTCTTAACTTGGGAGGGACCCAGTACTTC.

The chain is built from TRBV28 and TRBJ2-3; tentatively, D is TRBD1 (6 bases). Between the trimmed V and J ends, which lost 8 bases and 4 bases, there was a span of 22 bases. Germline CDR1 reads MDHEN; CDR2 reads SYDVKM. The CDR3 is 16 amino acids. CDR3 amino acids: CASGSGLGGDPDTQYF. Here the CDR3 DNA reads TGTGCCAGCGGCTCCGGCTTAGGGGGAGATCCAGATACGCAGTATTTT.

The rearrangement joins TRBV2 to TRBJ2-3; D might be TRBD1 (5 bases). Germline V gene lookup returns CDR1 SNHLY and CDR2 FYNNEI. This CDR3 region has 14 residues. V was clipped by 2 bases and J by 2 bases, with 8 bases between them. The CDR3 is CASSEQGNTDTQYF. Here the CDR3 DNA reads TGTGCCAGCAGTGAACAGGGTAACACAGATACGCAGTATTTT.

V usage is TRBV30 and J usage is TRBJ1-2; tentative D call: TRBD1 (6 bases). Germline CDR1 reads GTSNPN; CDR2 reads SVGIG (reference sequence). Trimming removed 2 bases from V and 1 base from J, with 17 bases in between. The CDR3 totals 16 residues. Here the CDR3 DNA reads TGTGCCTGGAGTACCTGGGGGCAGGGGATTAACTATGGCTACACCTTC. As protein: CAWSTWGQGINYGYTF.

In its sample, this clone was seen once. This sequence joins TRBV4-1 and TRBJ2-6; 8 nucleotides match TRBD1. V lost 3 bases and J lost 0; bases outside the gene matches: 7. Per the germline V gene, CDR1 is MGHRA and CDR2 is YSYEKL. The CDR3 spans 18 residues. The CDR3 region is CASSQGTGHYSGANVLTF. CDR3 sequence (DNA): TGCGCCAGCAGCCAGGGGACAGGCCACTACTCTGGGGCCAACGTCCTGACTTTC.

This clone appeared once. This chain uses TRBV6-1 with TRBJ2-7; 8 bases align to TRBD1. Germline CDR1 and CDR2: MNHNS and SASEGT. V dropped 3 bases and J dropped 2; count of bases not matched to a gene: 3. There are 14 residues in the CDR3. The CDR3: CASSETGDAYEQYF. CDR3 nucleotides: TGTGCCAGCAGTGAGACAGGGGACGCCTACGAGCAGTACTTC.

This clone was seen just once. This chain connects TRBV5-1 to TRBJ1-3, with D hard to call. V lost 1 base, J lost 1 base, and 9 bases lay in between. Per germline, CDR1 SGHRS and CDR2 YFSETQ. This CDR3 is 15 amino acids long. CDR3 nucleotides: TGCGCCAGCAGCTTGCCTGGAGGATCTGGAAACACCATATATTTT. This codes for CASSLPGGSGNTIYF.

The chain uses TRBV5-4 and TRBJ2-7; weak D call: TRBD1 (6 bases). Germline CDR1 is SGHNT and CDR2 is YYREEE (reference sequence). This CDR3 contains 14 residues. With 4 bases removed from V and 0 bases from J, the gap between germline ends came to 11 bases. The CDR3 DNA sequence: TGTGCCAGCAGCGTTGGGGGCGCCTCCTACGAGCAGTACTTC. It specifies CASSVGGASYEQYF.

This clone was detected once. The junction differs from germline at one of its ends, possibly a read error. The rearrangement links TRBV28 to TRBJ2-1; TRBD1 aligns across 8 bases. The CDR3 consists of 12 residues. Germline assignment: CDR1 MDHEN and CDR2 SYDVKM. The CDR3: CASSKLDRGRLF. In DNA form, the CDR3 reads TGTGCCAGCAGTAAACTTGACAGGGGCCGACTCTTC.

Concerning this clone: The germline gene is not matched at one end of the junction; a read error may be the cause. V gene TRBV5-1 combines with J gene TRBJ2-6, with a tentative D call TRBD1 (5 bases). The CDR3 sequence is 15 residues long. Germline V CDR1 and CDR2: SGHRS, YFSETQ. CDR3 residues: CASSTSLSGANGLTF. CDR3 coding DNA: TGCGCCAGCAGCACGTCCCTCTCTGGGGCCAACGGCCTGACTTTC.

The V gene is TRBV4-1, the J gene TRBJ2-7; 7 bases fit TRBD1. With V trimmed by 6 bases and J by 0 bases, 8 bases remained unmatched. Per the germline V gene, CDR1 is MGHRA and CDR2 is YSYEKL. The CDR3 spans 15 residues. For the CDR3, the DNA is TGCGCCAGCAGTCTACAGGGGTCCTCCTCCTACGAGCAGTACTTC. Residues: CASSLQGSSSYEQYF.

V usage is TRBV2 and J usage is TRBJ1-5; 11 positions agree with TRBD1. Trimming removed 7 bases from V and 2 bases from J; junction bases left unmatched: 13. Germline V gene lookup returns CDR1 SNHLY and CDR2 FYNNEI. The CDR3 is made up of 18 amino acids. As DNA, the CDR3 is TGTGCCAGCACCCGGACAGGGGGCGGTAGGATTGGCAATCAGCCCCAGCATTTT. Protein: CASTRTGGGRIGNQPQHF.

This chain uses TRBV7-2 with TRBJ2-1; 11 nucleotides align to TRBD1. This CDR3 spans 15 amino acids. CDR1 is SGHTA, CDR2 FQGNSA, per germline. J gave up 8 bases and V 5 bases, and 8 bases lay outside the gene matches. This chain's CDR3 is CASSRTGTGGDEQFF. The CDR3 DNA follows: TGTGCCAGCAGCCGGACCGGGACAGGGGGGGATGAGCAGTTCTTC.

V usage is TRBV7-2 and J usage is TRBJ2-5, with 10 bases fitting TRBD1. The CDR3 totals 17 residues. V trimming: 1 base; J trimming: 1 base; junction bases outside the gene matches: 6. Per germline, CDR1 SGHTA and CDR2 FQGNSA. The CDR3 bases are TGTGCCAGCAGCTTAGTTGGGACAGGGGCCCTCCAAGAGACCCAGTACTTC. It yields the protein CASSLVGTGALQETQYF.

This chain joins TRBV30 and TRBJ2-5; TRBD1 matches 7 bases. Germline CDR1 GTSNPN, CDR2 SVGIG (reference sequence). CDR3 length: 13 residues. The trim removed 1 base at V and 5 bases at J, leaving 4 bases unmatched. In nucleotides, the CDR3 is TGTGCCTGGAGTGCAGGGGGAGTGGAGACCCAGTACTTC. Its protein product is CAWSAGGVETQYF. The full variable domain, in which reference TRBV30 and TRBJ2-5 provide the parts outside the CDR3, is SQTIHQWPATLVQPVGSPLSLECTVEGTSNPNLYWYRQAAGRGLQLLFYSVGIGQISSEVPQNLSASRPQDRQFILSSKKLLLSDSGFYLCAWSAGGVETQYFGPGTRLLVL.

The CDR3 loop is CASSARQRSNYGYTF. CDR3 nucleotide sequence: TGTGCCAGCAGCGCCAGACAGAGATCTAACTATGGCTACACCTTC. The J gene is TRBJ1-2, the V gene TRBV7-6, with TRBD1 as a possible D gene (5 bases). V dropped 5 bases and J dropped 0 bases, with 13 bases sitting between them. CDR1 and CDR2 (germline): SGHVS, FNYEAQ. This CDR3 has 15 amino acids.

The V call is TRBV15, the J call TRBJ2-1; 8 bases agree with TRBD2. Germline CDR1 and CDR2: LNHNV and YYDKDF (reference sequence). The CDR3 runs 17 residues. The trim removed 5 bases at V and 7 bases at J, leaving 16 bases unmatched. The chain's CDR3 is CATSAQSLAGFGNEQFF. The CDR3 region has the DNA TGTGCCACCAGCGCCCAATCCTTAGCGGGGTTCGGGAATGAGCAGTTCTTC.